This section outlines one TCR beta chain sequence together with its context. The J segment lost 4 bases and the V segment lost 4 bases, leaving 0 bases of the junction unmatched. The CDR3 is 13 amino acids. In the authors' methods: Researchers report that nucleated cell counts were estimated from reference gene primer amplification. TCRdb keeps only in-frame clones here, not all; method: immunoSEQ multiplex PCR. V and J calls and clone size are given by that table; D and trimming were obtained from the DNA. The data contain under 450,000 clones, more than 75% of them singletons. The recovered donors of Cohort 3 showed two negative PCRs, clearance, or symptom resolution. This record comes from a study of blood T cell repertoires in COVID-19. Overall study context: From the United States, Italy and Spain came samples of acute and convalescent COVID-19. T cells, B-cell-depleted T cells, or PBMCs supplied cDNA or gDNA.

The V call is TRBV12-3 or TRBV12-4, the J call TRBJ2-3, with 9 positions matching TRBD2. The sample was PBMCs or T cells enriched from blood (not recorded which). This receptor was obtained from a woman aged 25 to 45 who had recovered from COVID-19. The CDR3 sequence is CASSSSGADTQYF. CDR3 in DNA: TGTGCCAGCAGTTCTAGCGGGGCAGATACGCAGTATTTT.